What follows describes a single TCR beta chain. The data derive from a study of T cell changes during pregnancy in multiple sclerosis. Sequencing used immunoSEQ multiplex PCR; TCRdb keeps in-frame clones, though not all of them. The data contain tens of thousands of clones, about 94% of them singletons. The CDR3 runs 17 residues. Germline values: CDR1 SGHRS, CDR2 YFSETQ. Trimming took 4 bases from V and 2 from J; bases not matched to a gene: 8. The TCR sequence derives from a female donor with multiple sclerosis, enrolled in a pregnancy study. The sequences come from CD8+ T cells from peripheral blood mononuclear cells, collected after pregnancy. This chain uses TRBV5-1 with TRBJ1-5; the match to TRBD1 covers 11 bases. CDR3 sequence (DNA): TGCGCCAGCAGCGAGGGACAGGGGGGGGGTGGCAATCAGCCCCAGCATTTT. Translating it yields CASSEGQGGGGNQPQHF. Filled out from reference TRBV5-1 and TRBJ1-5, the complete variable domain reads KAGVTQTPRYLIKTRGQQVTLSCSPISGHRSVSWYQQTPGQGLQFLFEYFSETQRNKGNFPGRFSGRQFSNSRSEMNVSTLELGDSALYLCASSEGQGGGGNQPQHFGDGTRLSIL.